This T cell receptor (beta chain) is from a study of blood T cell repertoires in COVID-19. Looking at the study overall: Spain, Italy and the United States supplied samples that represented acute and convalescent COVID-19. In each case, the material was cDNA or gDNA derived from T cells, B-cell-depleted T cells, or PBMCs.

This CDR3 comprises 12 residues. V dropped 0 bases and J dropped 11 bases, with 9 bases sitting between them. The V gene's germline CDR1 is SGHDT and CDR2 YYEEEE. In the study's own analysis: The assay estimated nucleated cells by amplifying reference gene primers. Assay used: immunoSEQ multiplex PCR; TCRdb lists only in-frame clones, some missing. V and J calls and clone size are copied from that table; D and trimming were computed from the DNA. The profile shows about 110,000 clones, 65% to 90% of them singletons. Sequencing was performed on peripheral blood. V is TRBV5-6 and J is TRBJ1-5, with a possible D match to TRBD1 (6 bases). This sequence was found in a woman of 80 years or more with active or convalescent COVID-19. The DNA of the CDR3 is TGTGCCAGCAGCTTGGGGACAGCGTCCCAGCATTTT. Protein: CASSLGTASQHF.